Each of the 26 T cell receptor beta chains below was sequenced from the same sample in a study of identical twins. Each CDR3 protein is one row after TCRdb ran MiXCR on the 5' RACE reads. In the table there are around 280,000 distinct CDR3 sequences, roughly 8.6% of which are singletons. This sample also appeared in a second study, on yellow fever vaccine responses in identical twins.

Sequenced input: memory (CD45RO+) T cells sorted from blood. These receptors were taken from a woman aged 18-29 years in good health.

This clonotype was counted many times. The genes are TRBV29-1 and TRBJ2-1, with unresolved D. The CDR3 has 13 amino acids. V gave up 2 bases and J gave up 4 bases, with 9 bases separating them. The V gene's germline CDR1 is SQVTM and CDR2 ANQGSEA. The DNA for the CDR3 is TGCAGCGTTGAAAGTCTGAGGTACAATGAGCAGTTCTTC. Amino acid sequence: CSVESLRYNEQFF.

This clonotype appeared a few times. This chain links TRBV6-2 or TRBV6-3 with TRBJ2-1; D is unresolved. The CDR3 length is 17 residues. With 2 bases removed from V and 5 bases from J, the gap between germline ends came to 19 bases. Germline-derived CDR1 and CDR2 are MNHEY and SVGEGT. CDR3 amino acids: CASSYTYSTSHNNEQFF. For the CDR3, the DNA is TGTGCCAGCAGTTACACTTACTCCACGTCCCATAACAATGAGCAGTTCTTC.

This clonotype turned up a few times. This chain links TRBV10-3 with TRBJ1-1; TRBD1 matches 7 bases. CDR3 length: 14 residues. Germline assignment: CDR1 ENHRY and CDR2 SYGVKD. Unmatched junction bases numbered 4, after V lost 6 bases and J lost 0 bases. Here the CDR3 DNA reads TGTGCCATCAGAAAAACAGGGGTGAACACTGAAGCTTTCTTT. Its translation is CAIRKTGVNTEAFF.

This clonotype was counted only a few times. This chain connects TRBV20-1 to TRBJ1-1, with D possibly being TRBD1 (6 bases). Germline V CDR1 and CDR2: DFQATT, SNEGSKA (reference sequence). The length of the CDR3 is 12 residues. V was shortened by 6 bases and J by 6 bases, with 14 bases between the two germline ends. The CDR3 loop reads CSAGGIVAEAFF. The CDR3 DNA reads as TGCAGTGCAGGGGGGATTGTCGCTGAAGCTTTCTTT.

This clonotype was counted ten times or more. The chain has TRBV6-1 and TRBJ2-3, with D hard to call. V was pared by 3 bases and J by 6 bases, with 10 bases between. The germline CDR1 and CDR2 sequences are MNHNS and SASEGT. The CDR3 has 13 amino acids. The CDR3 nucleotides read TGTGCCAGCAGTGACAGGTACCTGGATACGCAGTATTTT. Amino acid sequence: CASSDRYLDTQYF.

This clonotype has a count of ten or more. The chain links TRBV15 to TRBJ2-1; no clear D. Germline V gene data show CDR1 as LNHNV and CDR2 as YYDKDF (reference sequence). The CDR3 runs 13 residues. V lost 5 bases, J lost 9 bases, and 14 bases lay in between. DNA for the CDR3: TGTGCCACCAGCGGATATAGCTTGGCTGAGCAGTTCTTC. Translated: CATSGYSLAEQFF. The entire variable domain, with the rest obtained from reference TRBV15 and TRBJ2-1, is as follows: DAMVIQNPRYQVTQFGKPVTLSCSQTLNHNVMYWYQQKSSQAPKLLFHYYDKDFNNEADTPDNFQSRRPNTSFCFLDIRSPGLGDTAMYLCATSGYSLAEQFFGPGTRLTVL.

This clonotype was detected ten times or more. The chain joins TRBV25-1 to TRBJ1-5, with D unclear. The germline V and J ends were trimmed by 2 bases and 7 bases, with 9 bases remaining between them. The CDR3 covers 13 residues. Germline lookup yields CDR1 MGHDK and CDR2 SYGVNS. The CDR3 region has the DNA TGTGCCAGCAGTGAAGATGGCACGCAGCCCCAGCATTTT. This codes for CASSEDGTQPQHF.

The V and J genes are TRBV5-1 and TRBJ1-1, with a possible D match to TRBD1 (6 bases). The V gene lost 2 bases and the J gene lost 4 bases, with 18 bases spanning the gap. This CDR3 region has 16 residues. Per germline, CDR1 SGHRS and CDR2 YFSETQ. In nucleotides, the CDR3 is TGCGCCAGCAGCTTACAGGGTGGAGCACAGGCCACTGAAGCTTTCTTT. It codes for CASSLQGGAQATEAFF. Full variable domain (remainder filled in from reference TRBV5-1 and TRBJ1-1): KAGVTQTPRYLIKTRGQQVTLSCSPISGHRSVSWYQQTPGQGLQFLFEYFSETQRNKGNFPGRFSGRQFSNSRSEMNVSTLELGDSALYLCASSLQGGAQATEAFFGQGTRLTVV.

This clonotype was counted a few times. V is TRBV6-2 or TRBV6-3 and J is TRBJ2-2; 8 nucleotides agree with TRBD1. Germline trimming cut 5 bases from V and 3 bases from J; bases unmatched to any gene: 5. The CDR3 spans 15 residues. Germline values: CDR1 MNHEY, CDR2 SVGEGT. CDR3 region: CASSATGVDTGELFF. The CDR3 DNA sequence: TGTGCCAGCAGTGCGACAGGGGTGGACACCGGGGAGCTGTTTTTT.

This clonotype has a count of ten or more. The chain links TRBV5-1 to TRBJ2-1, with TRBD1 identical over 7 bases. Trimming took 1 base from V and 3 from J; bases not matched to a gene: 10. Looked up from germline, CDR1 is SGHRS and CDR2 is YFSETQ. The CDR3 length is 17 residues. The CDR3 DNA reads TGCGCCAGCAGCTTGCGGTCGACAGGGCTAAACTACAATGAGCAGTTCTTC. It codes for CASSLRSTGLNYNEQFF.

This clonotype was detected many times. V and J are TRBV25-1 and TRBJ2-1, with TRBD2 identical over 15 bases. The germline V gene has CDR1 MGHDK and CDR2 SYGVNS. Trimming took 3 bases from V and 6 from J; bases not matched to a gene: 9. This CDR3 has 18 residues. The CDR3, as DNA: TGTGCCAGCAGTGAGGTCGCCGGGACTAGCGGGAGGAGCAATGAGCAGTTCTTC. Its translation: CASSEVAGTSGRSNEQFF.

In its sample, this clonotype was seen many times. The CDR3 region has the DNA TGTGCCAGCAGTCACAGACCAGACAGGGGGCACACTGAAGCTTTCTTT. Its translation is CASSHRPDRGHTEAFF. The chain is built from TRBV6-7 and TRBJ1-1, with 10 positions matching TRBD1. TRBV6-7 is known as an ORF, though its function is uncertain. The trim removed 5 bases at V and 3 bases at J, leaving 9 bases unmatched. The CDR3 sequence is 16 residues long.

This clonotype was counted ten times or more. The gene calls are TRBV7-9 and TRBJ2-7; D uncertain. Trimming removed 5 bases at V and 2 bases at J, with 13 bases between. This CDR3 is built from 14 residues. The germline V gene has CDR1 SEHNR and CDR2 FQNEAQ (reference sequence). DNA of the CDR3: TGTGCCAGCAGCCATCCCCCCCCCGCCTACGAGCAGTACTTC. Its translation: CASSHPPPAYEQYF.

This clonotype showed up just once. The CDR3 DNA sequence: TGTGCCAGCAGCCCCACAGCGGGAGTGGATACGCAGTATTTT. It translates to CASSPTAGVDTQYF. V and J are TRBV11-3 and TRBJ2-3; 8 nucleotides line up with TRBD2. The V segment lost 5 bases and the J segment 6 bases; nucleotides outside the gene matches: 7. In germline, CDR1 is SGHNT, CDR2 YENEEA. This CDR3 is built from 14 residues.

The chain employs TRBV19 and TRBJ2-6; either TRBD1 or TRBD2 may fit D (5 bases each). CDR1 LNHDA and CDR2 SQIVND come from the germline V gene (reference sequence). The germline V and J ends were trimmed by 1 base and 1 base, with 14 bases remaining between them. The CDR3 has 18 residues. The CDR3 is CASSIAGPRASGANVLTF. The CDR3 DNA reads TGTGCCAGTAGTATAGCGGGACCACGAGCTTCTGGGGCCAACGTCCTGACTTTC.

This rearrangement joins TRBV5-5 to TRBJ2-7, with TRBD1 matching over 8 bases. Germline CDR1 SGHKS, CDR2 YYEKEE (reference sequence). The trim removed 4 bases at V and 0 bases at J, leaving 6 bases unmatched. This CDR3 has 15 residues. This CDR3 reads CASSPSGTGSYEQYV. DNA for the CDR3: TGTGCCAGCAGCCCATCCGGGACAGGCTCCTACGAGCAGTACGTC.

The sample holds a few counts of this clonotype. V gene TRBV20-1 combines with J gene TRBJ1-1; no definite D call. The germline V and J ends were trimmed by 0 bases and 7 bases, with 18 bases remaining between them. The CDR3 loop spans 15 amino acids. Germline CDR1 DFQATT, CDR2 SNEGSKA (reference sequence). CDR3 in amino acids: CSAREKNRELGEAFF. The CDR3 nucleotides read TGCAGTGCTAGAGAGAAAAATCGGGAACTGGGTGAAGCTTTCTTT.

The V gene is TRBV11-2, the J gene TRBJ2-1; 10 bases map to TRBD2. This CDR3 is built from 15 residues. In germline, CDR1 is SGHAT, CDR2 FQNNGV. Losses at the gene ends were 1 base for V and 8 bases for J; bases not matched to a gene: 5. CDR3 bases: TGTGCCAGCAGCTTAGGAGCGGGAGGGTTGTATGAGCAGTTCTTC. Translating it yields CASSLGAGGLYEQFF.

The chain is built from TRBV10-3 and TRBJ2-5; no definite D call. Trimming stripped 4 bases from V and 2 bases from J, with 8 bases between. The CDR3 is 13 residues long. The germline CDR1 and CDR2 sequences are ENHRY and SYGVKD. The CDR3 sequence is CAISVRPQETQYF. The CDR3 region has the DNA TGTGCCATCAGTGTTCGCCCACAAGAGACCCAGTACTTC.

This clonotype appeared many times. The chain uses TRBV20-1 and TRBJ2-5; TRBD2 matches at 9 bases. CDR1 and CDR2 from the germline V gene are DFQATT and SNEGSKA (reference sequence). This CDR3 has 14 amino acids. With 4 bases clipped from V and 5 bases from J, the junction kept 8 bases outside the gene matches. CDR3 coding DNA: TGCAGTGCTACCCCGGGACTAGCAGGGGAGACCCAGTACTTC. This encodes CSATPGLAGETQYF.

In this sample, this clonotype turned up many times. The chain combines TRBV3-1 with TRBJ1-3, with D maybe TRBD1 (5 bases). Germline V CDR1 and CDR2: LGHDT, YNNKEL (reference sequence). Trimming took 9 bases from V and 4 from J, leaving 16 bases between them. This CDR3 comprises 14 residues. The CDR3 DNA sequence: TGTGCCAGTTCCATACCGGGACCCGGAAACACCATATATTTT. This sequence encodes CASSIPGPGNTIYF.

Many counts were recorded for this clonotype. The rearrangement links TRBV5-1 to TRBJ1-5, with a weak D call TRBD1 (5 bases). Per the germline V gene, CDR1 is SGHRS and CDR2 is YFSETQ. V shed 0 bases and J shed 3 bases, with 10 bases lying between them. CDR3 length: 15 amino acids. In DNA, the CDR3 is TGCGCCAGCAGCTTGGGAGGGGCCCTCAATCAGCCCCAGCATTTT. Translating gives CASSLGGALNQPQHF.

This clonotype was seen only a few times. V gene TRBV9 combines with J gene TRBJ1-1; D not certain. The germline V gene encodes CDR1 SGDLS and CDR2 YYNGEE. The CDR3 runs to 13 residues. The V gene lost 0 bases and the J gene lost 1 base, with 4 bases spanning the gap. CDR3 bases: TGTGCCAGCAGCGTAGAACCGAACACTGAAGCTTTCTTT. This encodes CASSVEPNTEAFF.

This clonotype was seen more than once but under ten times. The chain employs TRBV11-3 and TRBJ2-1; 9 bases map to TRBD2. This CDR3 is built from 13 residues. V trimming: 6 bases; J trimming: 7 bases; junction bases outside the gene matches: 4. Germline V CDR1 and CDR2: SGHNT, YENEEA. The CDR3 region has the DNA TGTGCCAGCAGACTGCTAGCGGGGAATGAGCAGTTCTTC. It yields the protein CASRLLAGNEQFF.

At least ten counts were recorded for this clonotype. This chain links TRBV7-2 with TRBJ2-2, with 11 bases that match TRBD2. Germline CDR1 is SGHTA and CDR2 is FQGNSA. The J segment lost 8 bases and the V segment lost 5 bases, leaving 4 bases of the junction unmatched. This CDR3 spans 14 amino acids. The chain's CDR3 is CASSLGTSGGELFF. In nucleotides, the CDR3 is TGTGCCAGCAGCCTCGGGACTAGCGGTGGGGAGCTGTTTTTT.

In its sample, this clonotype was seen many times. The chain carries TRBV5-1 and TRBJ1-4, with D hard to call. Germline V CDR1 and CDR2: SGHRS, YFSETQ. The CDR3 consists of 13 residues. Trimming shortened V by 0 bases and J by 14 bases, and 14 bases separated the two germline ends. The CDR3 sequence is CASSLALEGELFF. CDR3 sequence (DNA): TGCGCCAGCAGCTTGGCCTTGGAAGGAGAGCTGTTTTTT.